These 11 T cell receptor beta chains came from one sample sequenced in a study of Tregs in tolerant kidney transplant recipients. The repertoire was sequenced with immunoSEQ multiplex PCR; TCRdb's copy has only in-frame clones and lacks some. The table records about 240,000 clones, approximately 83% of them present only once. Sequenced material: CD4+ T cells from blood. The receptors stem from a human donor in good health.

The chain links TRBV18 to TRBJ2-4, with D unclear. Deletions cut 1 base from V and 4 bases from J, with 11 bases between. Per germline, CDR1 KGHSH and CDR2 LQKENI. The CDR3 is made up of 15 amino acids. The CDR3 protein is CASSPLGRTKNIQYF. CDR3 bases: TGTGCCAGCTCACCACTCGGGCGGACGAAAAACATTCAGTACTTC.

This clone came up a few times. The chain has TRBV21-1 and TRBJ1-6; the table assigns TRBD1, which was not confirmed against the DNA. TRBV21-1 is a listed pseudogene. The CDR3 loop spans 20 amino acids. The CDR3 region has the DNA TGTGCCAGCAGCACCTATCAACATCCGGGACAGGACTCCTATAATTCACCCCTCCACTTT. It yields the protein CASSTYQHPGQDSYNSPLHF.

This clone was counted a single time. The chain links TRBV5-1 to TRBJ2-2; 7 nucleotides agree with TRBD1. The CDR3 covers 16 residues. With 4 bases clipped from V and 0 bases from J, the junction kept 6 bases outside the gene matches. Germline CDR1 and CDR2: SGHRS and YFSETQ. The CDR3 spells CASSARDRTNTGELFF. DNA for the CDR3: TGCGCCAGCAGCGCCAGGGACAGAACGAACACCGGGGAGCTGTTTTTT.

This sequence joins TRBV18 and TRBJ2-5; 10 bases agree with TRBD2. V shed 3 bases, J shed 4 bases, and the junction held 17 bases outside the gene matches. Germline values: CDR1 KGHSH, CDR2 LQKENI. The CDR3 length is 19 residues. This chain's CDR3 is CASSPLPGTSARRGETQYF. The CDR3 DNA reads TGTGCCAGCTCACCGTTACCCGGGACTAGCGCTCGGAGGGGAGAGACCCAGTACTTC.

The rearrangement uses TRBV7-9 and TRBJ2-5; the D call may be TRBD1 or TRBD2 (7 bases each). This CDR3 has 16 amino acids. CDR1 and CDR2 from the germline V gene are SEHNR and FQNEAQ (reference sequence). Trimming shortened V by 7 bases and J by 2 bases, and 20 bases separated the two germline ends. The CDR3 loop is CASTFSSGGAQETQYF. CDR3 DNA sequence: TGTGCCAGCACCTTTTCATCAGGGGGGGCACAAGAGACCCAGTACTTC.

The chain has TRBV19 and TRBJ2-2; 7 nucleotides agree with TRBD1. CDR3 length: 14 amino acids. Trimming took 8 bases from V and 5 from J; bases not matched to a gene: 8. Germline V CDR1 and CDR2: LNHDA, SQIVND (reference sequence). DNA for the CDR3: TGTGCCAGTCAAGGGACAGTAGAAACCGGGGAGCTGTTTTTT. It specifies CASQGTVETGELFF.

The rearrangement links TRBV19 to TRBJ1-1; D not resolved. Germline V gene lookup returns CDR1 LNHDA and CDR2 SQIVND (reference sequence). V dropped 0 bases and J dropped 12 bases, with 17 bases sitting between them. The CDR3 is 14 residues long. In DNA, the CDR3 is TGTGCCAGTAGTATAGATCTCTACAAGGCAAGGTCTTTCTTT. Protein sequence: CASSIDLYKARSFF.

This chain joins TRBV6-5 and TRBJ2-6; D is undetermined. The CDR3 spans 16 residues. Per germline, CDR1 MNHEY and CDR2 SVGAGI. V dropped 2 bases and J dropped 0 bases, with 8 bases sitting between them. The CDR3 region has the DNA TGTGCCAGCAGTTACCATTACCGCTCTGGGGCCAACGTCCTGACTTTC. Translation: CASSYHYRSGANVLTF.

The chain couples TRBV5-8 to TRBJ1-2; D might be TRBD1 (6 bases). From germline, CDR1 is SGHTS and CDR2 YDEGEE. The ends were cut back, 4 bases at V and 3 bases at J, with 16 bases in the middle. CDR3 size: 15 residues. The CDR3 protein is CASSPRWAGDYGYTF. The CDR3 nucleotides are TGTGCCAGCAGCCCCCGGTGGGCAGGGGACTATGGCTACACCTTC.

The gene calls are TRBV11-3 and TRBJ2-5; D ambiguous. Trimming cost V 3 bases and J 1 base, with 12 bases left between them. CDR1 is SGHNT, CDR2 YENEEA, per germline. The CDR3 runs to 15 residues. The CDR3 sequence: CASSLGIEAQETQYF. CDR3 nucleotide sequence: TGTGCCAGCAGCTTGGGGATCGAGGCCCAAGAGACCCAGTACTTC.

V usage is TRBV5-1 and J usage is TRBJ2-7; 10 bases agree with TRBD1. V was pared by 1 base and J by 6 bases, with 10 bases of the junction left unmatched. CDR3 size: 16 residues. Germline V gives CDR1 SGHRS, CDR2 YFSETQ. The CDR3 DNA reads TGCGCCAGCAGCTTGCTGATAGACAGGGGGCGCCTCGAGCAGTACTTC. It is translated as CASSLLIDRGRLEQYF.